The 15 T cell receptor beta chains reported below all come from one sample, sequenced in a study of blood T cell repertoires in COVID-19. Assay: immunoSEQ multiplex PCR; the TCRdb copy retains only in-frame clones and omits some. The data hold approximately 230,000 clones, with almost 85% observed a single time. The sequenced material came from PBMCs or T cells enriched from blood (not recorded which). The receptors stem from a man aged 35-49 years who had recovered from COVID-19.

This rearrangement joins TRBV18 to TRBJ1-2; 9 bases are shared with TRBD1. V trimming: 4 bases; J trimming: 1 base; junction bases outside the gene matches: 7. The CDR3 covers 16 residues. The germline V gene encodes CDR1 KGHSH and CDR2 LQKENI. Here the CDR3 DNA reads TGTGCCAGCTCACGGGACAGGGACTCGGGTAACTATGGCTACACCTTC. Amino acids: CASSRDRDSGNYGYTF.

This clone showed up just once. The rearrangement links TRBV29-1 to TRBJ2-1; TRBD2 matches at 9 bases. From germline, CDR1 is SQVTM and CDR2 ANQGSEA. V lost 4 bases, J lost 7 bases, and 5 bases stayed unmatched. CDR3 length equals 13 residues. CDR3 protein: CSVVAGGPNEQFF. The CDR3 nucleotides read TGCAGCGTTGTGGCGGGAGGGCCGAATGAGCAGTTCTTC.

J is TRBJ2-7 and V is TRBV11-2; TRBD2 might be the D (6 bases). Trimming left V 0 bases short and J 4 bases short, with 16 bases between. The CDR3 is made up of 16 amino acids. Germline loops: CDR1 SGHAT, CDR2 FQNNGV. The CDR3 DNA sequence: TGTGCCAGCAGCTTAGATGCGGGGCGGGGAGGTTACGAGCAGTACTTC. It encodes CASSLDAGRGGYEQYF.

The V call is TRBV5-5, the J call TRBJ2-5; D possibly corresponds to TRBD2 (6 bases). Germline V gene lookup returns CDR1 SGHKS and CDR2 YYEKEE (reference sequence). The CDR3 covers 15 residues. The V gene lost 4 bases and the J gene lost 2 bases, with 15 bases spanning the gap. CDR3 bases: TGTGCCAGCAGCCGACTGGGACTGACGCAAGAGACCCAGTACTTC. It is translated as CASSRLGLTQETQYF.

Details on this clone: A junction boundary mismatches the germline segment, possibly from a read error. J is TRBJ1-4 and V is TRBV18; the D is unclear. CDR1 and CDR2 from the germline V gene are KGHSH and LQKENI. The CDR3 has 14 amino acids. The CDR3 coding sequence is TGTGCCAGCTCACCCTCGACAACAAATGAAAAACTGTTTTTT. This encodes CASSPSTTNEKLFF.

The chain recombines TRBV2 with TRBJ2-1; D is unresolved. CDR1 and CDR2 from the germline V gene are SNHLY and FYNNEI. This CDR3 contains 13 residues. The V gene lost 8 bases and the J gene lost 8 bases, with 16 bases spanning the gap. The CDR3 protein is CASSPLPRDEQFF. CDR3 sequence (DNA): TGTGCCAGCTCGCCCCTCCCACGCGATGAGCAGTTCTTC.

J is TRBJ2-3 and V is TRBV5-6; no firm D call. The V gene lost 1 base and the J gene lost 2 bases, with 8 bases spanning the gap. From germline, CDR1 is SGHDT and CDR2 YYEEEE. This CDR3 is 14 amino acids long. CDR3 nucleotide sequence: TGTGCCAGCAGCTTGTGGCGGCCCACAGATACGCAGTATTTT. Translated, it gives CASSLWRPTDTQYF.

In nucleotides, the CDR3 is TGTGCCAGCAGTTTAAAGGGACAGAGCTCCTACGAGCAGTACTTC. It codes for CASSLKGQSSYEQYF. This chain links TRBV27 with TRBJ2-7, with 7 bases matching TRBD1. This CDR3 spans 15 amino acids. V shed 2 bases and J 0 bases; nucleotides not matched to a gene: 4. Germline values: CDR1 MNHEY, CDR2 SMNVEV (reference sequence).

This chain links TRBV5-1 with TRBJ2-3, with a weak D call TRBD1 (7 bases). The CDR3 is 15 amino acids. Looked up from germline, CDR1 is SGHRS and CDR2 is YFSETQ. V dropped 3 bases and J dropped 1 base, with 12 bases sitting between them. CDR3 amino acids: CASSYGGTGTDTQYF. Here the CDR3 DNA reads TGCGCCAGCAGCTATGGGGGGACAGGCACAGATACGCAGTATTTT.

The V call is TRBV9, the J call TRBJ2-7, with D uncertain. The V end was cut by 1 base, the J end by 5 bases, with 7 bases between. CDR1 SGDLS and CDR2 YYNGEE come from the germline V gene. The CDR3 runs 12 residues. CDR3 amino acids: CASSVNNNEQYF. Written as DNA, the CDR3 is TGTGCCAGCAGCGTAAACAATAACGAGCAGTACTTC.

This chain joins TRBV11-3 and TRBJ2-2, with TRBD2 as a possible D gene (6 bases). Germline V gives CDR1 SGHNT, CDR2 YENEEA. V was pared by 2 bases and J by 7 bases, with 14 bases between. This CDR3 has 15 residues. The DNA of the CDR3 is TGTGCCAGCAGCTTACTACCCGGGGGAGGCGGGGAGCTGTTTTTT. It specifies CASSLLPGGGGELFF.

J is TRBJ2-1 and V is TRBV30; TRBD1 agrees at 9 bases. The CDR3 sequence is 14 residues long. V trimming: 3 bases; J trimming: 4 bases; junction bases outside the gene matches: 4. Per the germline V gene, CDR1 is GTSNPN and CDR2 is SVGIG (reference sequence). This CDR3 is CAWRPGTGYNEQFF. For the CDR3, the DNA is TGTGCCTGGAGGCCCGGGACAGGGTACAATGAGCAGTTCTTC.

This clone was picked up a small number of times. The V gene is TRBV7-2, the J gene TRBJ2-3; tentative D call: TRBD2 (6 bases). Germline CDR1 reads SGHTA; CDR2 reads FQGNSA. The CDR3 spans 15 residues. The V end lost 6 bases, the J end lost 3 bases, and 16 bases lay between the germline ends. CDR3 in amino acids: CASRIVAGRTDTQYF. The CDR3 DNA sequence: TGTGCCAGCAGAATAGTGGCGGGGAGAACAGATACGCAGTATTTT.

The gene calls are TRBV23-1 and TRBJ2-5; 10 nucleotides line up with TRBD1. TRBV23-1 is an ORF; its function is uncertain. This CDR3 has 18 residues. After removal of 6 bases from V and 4 bases from J, the junction contained 17 bases not matched to a gene. The CDR3 is CASSRTGTGAMGAETQYF. In nucleotides, the CDR3 is TGCGCCAGCAGCCGAACCGGGACAGGGGCGATGGGGGCAGAGACCCAGTACTTC.

This clone was counted between two and nine times. J is TRBJ1-1 and V is TRBV19; D is perhaps TRBD1 (6 bases). V was shortened by 6 bases and J by 0 bases, with 11 bases between the two germline ends. This CDR3 region has 14 residues. Germline lookup yields CDR1 LNHDA and CDR2 SQIVND (reference sequence). The CDR3 protein is CASRTGAMNTEAFF. The CDR3, as DNA: TGTGCCAGTAGGACAGGAGCCATGAACACTGAAGCTTTCTTT.